Following are 23 T cell receptor beta chains from one sample sequenced in a study of siplizumab effects on memory and regulatory T cells. Clones were sequenced by immunoSEQ multiplex PCR, and TCRdb holds only the in-frame ones, with some missing. The sample contains roughly 68,000 clones, around 96% of which appear only once. The source material was naive CD8+ T cells sorted from blood. These receptors were collected from a human donor in good health.

The rearrangement uses TRBV10-2 and TRBJ2-7; D possibly corresponds to TRBD1 (7 bases). With 6 bases removed from V and 3 bases from J, the gap between germline ends came to 18 bases. The CDR3 length is 15 residues. Germline V gives CDR1 WSHSY, CDR2 SAAADI. This CDR3 reads CASRDAGQSFYEQYF. In nucleotides, the CDR3 is TGCGCCAGCAGGGACGCGGGACAGTCTTTCTACGAGCAGTACTTC.

V is TRBV19 and J is TRBJ1-3; D gene ambiguous. The CDR3 consists of 16 residues. Trimming cost V 1 base and J 0 bases, with 10 bases left between them. Germline assignment: CDR1 LNHDA and CDR2 SQIVND (reference sequence). Written as DNA, the CDR3 is TGTGCCAGTAGTATAGTGAGGCACGGCTCTGGAAACACCATATATTTT. Translated: CASSIVRHGSGNTIYF.

This chain connects TRBV19 to TRBJ2-5, with D maybe TRBD1 (6 bases). The J call may be incorrect, as the DNA end agrees better with TRBJ2-7. CDR3 length: 15 amino acids. CDR1 is LNHDA, CDR2 SQIVND, per germline (reference sequence). CDR3 sequence reads: CASSSLDRPMDEQYF. The CDR3 DNA follows: TGTGCCAGTAGTTCCTTGGACAGACCCATGGACGAGCAGTACTTC.

The chain combines TRBV9 with TRBJ2-3; weak D call: TRBD1 (6 bases). Trimming stripped 4 bases from V and 0 bases from J, with 12 bases between. The CDR3 has 15 residues. Germline-derived CDR1 and CDR2 are SGDLS and YYNGEE. CDR3: CASSSEQGSTDTQYF. The CDR3 nucleotides read TGTGCCAGCAGCTCGGAACAGGGAAGCACAGATACGCAGTATTTT.

The genes are TRBV5-3 and TRBJ1-2, with a possible D match to TRBD1 (5 bases). TRBV5-3 falls under the ORF class, with uncertain function. V lost 9 bases and J 5 bases, leaving 14 bases between the germline ends. The CDR3 is made up of 12 amino acids. CDR3 DNA sequence: TGTGCCACCTGGTTTCGGGGGTATGGCTACACCTTC. Protein product: CATWFRGYGYTF.

This rearrangement joins TRBV2 to TRBJ2-5; 10 nucleotides agree with TRBD1. Near its end, the DNA agrees better with TRBJ2-7, so the J call may be wrong. This CDR3 is 17 amino acids long. Per germline, CDR1 SNHLY and CDR2 FYNNEI. CDR3 coding DNA: TGTGCCAGCAGTGTGGGAGGACAGGGGGAACACCCCTACGAGCAGTACTTC. Its translation: CASSVGGQGEHPYEQYF.

The rearrangement uses TRBV28 and TRBJ1-3, with 7 bases identical to TRBD1. There are 15 residues in the CDR3. V lost 5 bases to trimming and J lost 2 bases; unmatched junction nucleotides: 6. Germline CDR1 and CDR2: MDHEN and SYDVKM. CDR3 residues: CASSQQGTPGNTIYF. For the CDR3, the DNA is TGTGCCAGCAGTCAACAGGGGACACCTGGAAACACCATATATTTT.

The chain combines TRBV30 with TRBJ2-3; 7 bases align to TRBD1. The junction had 9 bases not matched to a gene; V was cut back by 3 bases and J by 0 bases. The CDR3 runs 16 residues. The germline gives CDR1 GTSNPN, CDR2 SVGIG (reference sequence). The DNA of the CDR3 is TGTGCCTGGAGGGATACCGGGACAGCTAGCACAGATACGCAGTATTTT. This codes for CAWRDTGTASTDTQYF.

A single count supports this clone. The sample contains more than one DNA sequence encoding this CDR3. The chain combines TRBV15 with TRBJ1-6; D unresolved. CDR1 LNHNV and CDR2 YYDKDF come from the germline V gene (reference sequence). Trimming cost V 0 bases and J 7 bases, with 13 bases left between them. CDR3 length equals 16 residues. In DNA, the CDR3 is TGTGCCACCAGCAGAGATGGCGGGGATCCGAATTCACCCCTCCACTTT. Amino acid sequence: CATSRDGGDPNSPLHF.

The genes are TRBV6-5 and TRBJ1-1; the D is unclear. The ends were cut back, 0 bases at V and 1 base at J, with 6 bases in the middle. This CDR3 has 14 residues. The germline V gene encodes CDR1 MNHEY and CDR2 SVGAGI. Here the CDR3 DNA reads TGTGCCAGCAGTTACTCGAAACAGAACACTGAAGCTTTCTTT. It is translated as CASSYSKQNTEAFF.

This clone is a singleton in its sample. The CDR3 DNA follows: TGTGCCAGCAGCACCACCACACCAGATACGCAGTATTTT. It codes for CASSTTTPDTQYF. This chain links TRBV5-6 with TRBJ2-3, with no clear D. Trimming stripped 4 bases from V and 4 bases from J, with 10 bases between. CDR1 is SGHDT, CDR2 YYEEEE, per germline. CDR3 length: 13 residues.

The chain links TRBV28 to TRBJ1-1, with a weak D call TRBD1 (5 bases). Per the germline V gene, CDR1 is MDHEN and CDR2 is SYDVKM. The V end lost 4 bases, the J end lost 8 bases, and 11 bases lay between the germline ends. This CDR3 comprises 12 residues. CDR3 nucleotides: TGTGCCAGCAGTTGGGACCGGGGGGAAGCTTTCTTT. It codes for CASSWDRGEAFF. The full variable domain, in which reference TRBV28 and TRBJ1-1 provide the parts outside the CDR3, is DVKVTQSSRYLVKRTGEKVFLECVQDMDHENMFWYRQDPGLGLRLIYFSYDVKMKEKGDIPEGYSVSREKKERFSLILESASTNQTSMYLCASSWDRGEAFFGQGTRLTVV.

V and J are TRBV15 and TRBJ1-4, with D possibly TRBD1 on 6 matching bases. Trimming removed 3 bases at V and 3 bases at J, with 17 bases between. Germline CDR1 LNHNV, CDR2 YYDKDF (reference sequence). CDR3 length: 17 amino acids. CDR3 DNA: TGTGCCACCAGCAGTTGGTACGGGGGCCCAGCTAATGAAAAACTGTTTTTT. It yields the protein CATSSWYGGPANEKLFF. Variable domain in full (rest from reference TRBV15 and TRBJ1-4): DAMVIQNPRYQVTQFGKPVTLSCSQTLNHNVMYWYQQKSSQAPKLLFHYYDKDFNNEADTPDNFQSRRPNTSFCFLDIRSPGLGDTAMYLCATSSWYGGPANEKLFFGSGTQLSVL.

The V call is TRBV30, the J call TRBJ1-4, with TRBD1 matching over 11 bases. The V gene's germline CDR1 is GTSNPN and CDR2 SVGIG (reference sequence). CDR3 length equals 13 residues. V lost 5 bases to trimming and J lost 7 bases; unmatched junction nucleotides: 3. The CDR3 DNA follows: TGTGCCTGGTCGGACAGGGGGCGTGAAAAACTGTTTTTT. Translating it yields CAWSDRGREKLFF.

This chain links TRBV27 with TRBJ1-1; 10 nucleotides align to TRBD1. From germline, CDR1 is MNHEY and CDR2 SMNVEV (reference sequence). The CDR3 length is 15 residues. The V and J ends lost 6 bases and 3 bases, in that order; junction bases with no gene match: 7. The CDR3 DNA is TGTGCCAGCAGCCCTGGCGGGACAGGGGACACTGAAGCTTTCTTT. Translated: CASSPGGTGDTEAFF.

V usage is TRBV29-1 and J usage is TRBJ2-1; 9 bases agree with TRBD2. Unmatched junction bases numbered 6, after V lost 8 bases and J lost 4 bases. CDR3 length: 13 amino acids. Germline V gene data show CDR1 as SQVTM and CDR2 as ANQGSEA. CDR3 nucleotides: TGCAGCCTTTCTAGCGGGGCGTACAATGAGCAGTTCTTC. Translation gives CSLSSGAYNEQFF.

This chain joins TRBV11-2 and TRBJ2-2; 11 positions agree with TRBD1. The CDR3 contains 15 residues. CDR1 and CDR2 from the germline V gene are SGHAT and FQNNGV. Trimming removed 8 bases from V and 7 bases from J; junction bases left unmatched: 9. The CDR3 region has the DNA TGTGCCAGCGCCGGGACAGGGGGAAAAGGCGGGGAGCTGTTTTTT. This gives the protein CASAGTGGKGGELFF.

V gene TRBV6-1 combines with J gene TRBJ2-2; 11 bases line up with TRBD2. CDR3 size: 17 residues. Trimming at V came to 3 bases and at J to 6 bases, leaving 9 bases not matched to a gene. Germline V gene lookup returns CDR1 MNHNS and CDR2 SASEGT. CDR3 sequence (DNA): TGTGCCAGCAGTGATTATAGCGGGGGGGCCGCGGCCGGGGAGCTGTTTTTT. This codes for CASSDYSGGAAAGELFF.

This chain connects TRBV7-8 to TRBJ2-7, with TRBD1 matching over 10 bases. Germline loops: CDR1 SGHVS, CDR2 FQNEAQ. V dropped 3 bases and J dropped 2; count of bases not matched to a gene: 7. The CDR3 length is 16 residues. CDR3 loop: CASSLDRDRGTYEQYF. The CDR3, as DNA: TGTGCCAGCAGCTTGGACCGGGACAGGGGTACCTACGAGCAGTACTTC.

The chain recombines TRBV4-1 with TRBJ2-7; 13 nucleotides align to TRBD2. The CDR3 loop spans 15 amino acids. V was clipped by 1 base and J by 3 bases; unmatched bases: 0. Germline V gene lookup returns CDR1 MGHRA and CDR2 YSYEKL. CDR3 amino acids: CASSQGLAGGYEQYF. DNA of the CDR3: TGCGCCAGCAGCCAAGGACTAGCGGGGGGCTACGAGCAGTACTTC.

CDR3 residues: CSVHDRGRDTEAFF. The CDR3 DNA reads TGCAGCGTTCATGACAGGGGGCGGGACACTGAAGCTTTCTTT. The V and J genes are TRBV29-1 and TRBJ1-1; 10 bases align to TRBD1. CDR3 length equals 14 residues. The V gene end was trimmed by 5 bases and the J gene end by 3 bases; junction bases not matched to a gene: 6. The V gene's germline CDR1 is SQVTM and CDR2 ANQGSEA.

The rearrangement links TRBV19 to TRBJ1-2; 9 bases line up with TRBD1. Unmatched junction bases numbered 10, after V lost 7 bases and J lost 4 bases. The V gene's germline CDR1 is LNHDA and CDR2 SQIVND (reference sequence). The CDR3 consists of 15 residues. Written as DNA, the CDR3 is TGTGCCAGTATTCCGGGACAGGGACTACTCTATGGCTACACCTTC. Protein product: CASIPGQGLLYGYTF.

The chain recombines TRBV2 with TRBJ2-3; 10 bases agree with TRBD2. CDR3 size: 16 residues. Trimming removed 3 bases from V and 2 bases from J; junction bases left unmatched: 5. CDR1 is SNHLY, CDR2 FYNNEI, per germline. DNA for the CDR3: TGTGCCAGCAGTGATCCAGCGGGGGGGATCACAGATACGCAGTATTTT. This gives the protein CASSDPAGGITDTQYF.